The T cell receptor (beta chain) under discussion was sequenced for a study of T cell responses to AZD1222 COVID-19 vaccine. This clone was seen a handful of times. The antigen remains unidentified. Sequencing was performed with immunoSEQ multiplex PCR; in TCRdb, only in-frame clones are kept and a portion is missing. Of about 50,000 clones in the sample, about 80% were seen once. General study points: Donors were chiefly white British, with a greater number of females, and clonal diversity was perhaps underestimated. Spike-specific TCR breadth and depth grew following two AZD1222 doses. Nearly half of spike-specific TCRs reportedly go after variant regions that carry no mutations.

The source was peripheral blood, collected on day 0 of AZD1222 vaccination. This clonotype was sampled from an adult in good health.

CDR3 DNA: TGCGCCAGCAGCTCCCTGCCCGGGACAGGGGACACAGATACGCAGTATTTT. Translated: CASSSLPGTGDTDTQYF. The chain employs TRBV5-1 and TRBJ2-3; 10 bases fit TRBD1. CDR3 size: 17 residues. Germline loops: CDR1 SGHRS, CDR2 YFSETQ. V shed 3 bases, J shed 2 bases, and the junction held 9 bases outside the gene matches.